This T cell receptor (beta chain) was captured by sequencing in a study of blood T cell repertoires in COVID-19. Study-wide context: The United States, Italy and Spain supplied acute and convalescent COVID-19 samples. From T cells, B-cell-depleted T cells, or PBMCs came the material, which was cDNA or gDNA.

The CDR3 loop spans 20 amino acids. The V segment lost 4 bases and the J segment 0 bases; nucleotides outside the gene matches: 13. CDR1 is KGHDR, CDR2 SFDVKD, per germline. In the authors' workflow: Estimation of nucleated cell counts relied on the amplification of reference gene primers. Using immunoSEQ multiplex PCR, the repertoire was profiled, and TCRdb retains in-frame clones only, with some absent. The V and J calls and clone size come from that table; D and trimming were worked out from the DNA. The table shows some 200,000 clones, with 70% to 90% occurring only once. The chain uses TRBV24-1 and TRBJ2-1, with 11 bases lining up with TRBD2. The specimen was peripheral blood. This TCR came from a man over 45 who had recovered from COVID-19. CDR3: CATSEGTSGFSPNSYNEQFF. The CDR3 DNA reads TGTGCCACCAGTGAGGGGACTAGCGGATTCTCCCCTAACTCCTACAATGAGCAGTTCTTC.